Sequencing of this T cell receptor (beta chain) was carried out in a study of human T cells and chemical hapten exposure. The starting material, unfractionated whole blood, was used for total RNA extraction. This CDR3 region has 14 residues. Per the germline V gene, CDR1 is SGHAT and CDR2 is FQDESV (reference sequence). V was pared by 3 bases and J by 6 bases, with 14 bases between. This clonotype was observed at least ten times. The library labeled individual cDNA molecules by adding unique molecular identifiers to them. Each CDR3 protein gets one entry after TCRdb re-called the reads with MiXCR. The sample lists 100,000 to 150,000 distinct CDR3 sequences, 8% to 9.5% occurring once.

The sequence was collected from a human donor in good health. Some clones in this sample may be carry-over from other donors' samples. The sequencing input was whole blood. The chain is built from TRBV11-1 and TRBJ1-1; the D gene is possibly TRBD1 (6 bases). The CDR3 spells CASSFEQGRAEAFF. The DNA for the CDR3 is TGTGCCAGCAGCTTTGAGCAGGGGAGGGCTGAAGCTTTCTTT.